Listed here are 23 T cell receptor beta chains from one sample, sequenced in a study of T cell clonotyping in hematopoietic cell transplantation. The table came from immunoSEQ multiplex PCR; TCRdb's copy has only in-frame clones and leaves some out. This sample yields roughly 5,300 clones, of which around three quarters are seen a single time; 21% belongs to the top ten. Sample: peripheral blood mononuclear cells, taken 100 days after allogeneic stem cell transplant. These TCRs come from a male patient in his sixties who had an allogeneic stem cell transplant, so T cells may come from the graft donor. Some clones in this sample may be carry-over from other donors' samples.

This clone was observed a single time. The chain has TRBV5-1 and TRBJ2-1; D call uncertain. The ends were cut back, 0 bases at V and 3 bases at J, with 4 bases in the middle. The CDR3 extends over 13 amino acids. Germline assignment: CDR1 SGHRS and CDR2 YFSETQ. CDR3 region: CASSLGDYNEQFF. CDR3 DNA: TGCGCCAGCAGCTTGGGGGACTACAATGAGCAGTTCTTC.

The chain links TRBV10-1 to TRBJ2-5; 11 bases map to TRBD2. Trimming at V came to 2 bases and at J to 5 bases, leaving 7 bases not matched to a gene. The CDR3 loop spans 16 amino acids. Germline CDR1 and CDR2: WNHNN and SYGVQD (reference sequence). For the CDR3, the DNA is TGCGCCAGCAGTGAGACTAGCGGGAGTTCAGGGGAGACCCAGTACTTC. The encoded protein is CASSETSGSSGETQYF.

As DNA, the CDR3 is TGTGCCAGTAGGAGCCTCGGGACTAGCTACGAGCAGTACTTC. It yields the protein CASRSLGTSYEQYF. V and J are TRBV19 and TRBJ2-5; 8 positions match TRBD2. The end of the DNA aligns better with TRBJ2-7, so the J call may be wrong. The CDR3 length is 14 residues. Germline V gene sequence: CDR1 LNHDA, CDR2 SQIVND (reference sequence).

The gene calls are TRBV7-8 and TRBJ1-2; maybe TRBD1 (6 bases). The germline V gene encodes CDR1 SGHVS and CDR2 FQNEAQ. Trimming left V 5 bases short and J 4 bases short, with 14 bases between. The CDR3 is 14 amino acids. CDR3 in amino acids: CASSTRQDLYGYTF. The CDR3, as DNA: TGTGCCAGCAGCACCCGACAGGACCTCTATGGCTACACCTTC.

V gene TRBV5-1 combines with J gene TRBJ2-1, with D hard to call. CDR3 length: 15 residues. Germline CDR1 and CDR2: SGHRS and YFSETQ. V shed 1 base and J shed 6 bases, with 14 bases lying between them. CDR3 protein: CASSLYLGQSNEQFF. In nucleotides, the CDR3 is TGCGCCAGCAGCTTGTATCTTGGGCAGAGCAATGAGCAGTTCTTC.

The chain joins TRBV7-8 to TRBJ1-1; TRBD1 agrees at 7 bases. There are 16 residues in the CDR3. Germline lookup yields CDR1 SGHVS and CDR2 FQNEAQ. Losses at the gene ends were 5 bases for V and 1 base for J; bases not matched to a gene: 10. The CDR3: CASSRLTTGRNTEAFF. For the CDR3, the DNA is TGTGCCAGCAGCCGGTTAACGACAGGGCGGAACACTGAAGCTTTCTTT.

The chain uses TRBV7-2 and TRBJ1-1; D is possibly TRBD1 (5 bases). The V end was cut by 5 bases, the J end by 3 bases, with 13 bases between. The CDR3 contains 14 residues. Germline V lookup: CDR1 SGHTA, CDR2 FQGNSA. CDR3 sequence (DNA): TGTGCCAGCAGCCCTCCCGGGGGTTACACTGAAGCTTTCTTT. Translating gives CASSPPGGYTEAFF.

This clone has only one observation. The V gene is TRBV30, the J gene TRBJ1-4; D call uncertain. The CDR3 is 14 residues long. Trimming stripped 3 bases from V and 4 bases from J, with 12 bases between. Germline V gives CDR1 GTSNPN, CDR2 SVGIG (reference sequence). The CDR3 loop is CAWSAGTHNEKLFF. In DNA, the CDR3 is TGTGCCTGGAGCGCGGGAACTCATAATGAAAAACTGTTTTTT.

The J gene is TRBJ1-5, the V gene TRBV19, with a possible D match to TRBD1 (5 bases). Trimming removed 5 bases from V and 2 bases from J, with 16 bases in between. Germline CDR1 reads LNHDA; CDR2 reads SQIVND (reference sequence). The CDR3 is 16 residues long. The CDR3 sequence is CASSWGRGWGNQPQHF. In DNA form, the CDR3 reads TGTGCCAGTAGTTGGGGCCGGGGATGGGGCAATCAGCCCCAGCATTTT.

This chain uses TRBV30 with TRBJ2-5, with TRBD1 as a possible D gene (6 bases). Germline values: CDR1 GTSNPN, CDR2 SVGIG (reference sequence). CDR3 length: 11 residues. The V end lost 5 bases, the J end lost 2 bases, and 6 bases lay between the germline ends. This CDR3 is CAWGQQETQYF. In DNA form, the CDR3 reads TGTGCCTGGGGACAGCAAGAGACCCAGTACTTC.

CDR3 DNA: TGTGCCAGCTCACTCCTAGTCGGCAGCAGTAATGAAAAACTGTTTTTT. Translated, it gives CASSLLVGSSNEKLFF. The chain joins TRBV18 to TRBJ1-4; no clear D gene. The CDR3 totals 16 residues. Germline CDR1 KGHSH, CDR2 LQKENI. Trimming cost V 4 bases and J 4 bases, with 16 bases left between them.

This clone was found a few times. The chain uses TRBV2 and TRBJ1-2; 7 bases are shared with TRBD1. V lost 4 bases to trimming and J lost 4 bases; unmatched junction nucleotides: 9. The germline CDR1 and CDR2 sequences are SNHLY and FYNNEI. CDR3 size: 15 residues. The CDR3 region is CASSVGQKIFYGYTF. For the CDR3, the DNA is TGTGCCAGCAGTGTGGGACAGAAGATATTCTATGGCTACACCTTC.

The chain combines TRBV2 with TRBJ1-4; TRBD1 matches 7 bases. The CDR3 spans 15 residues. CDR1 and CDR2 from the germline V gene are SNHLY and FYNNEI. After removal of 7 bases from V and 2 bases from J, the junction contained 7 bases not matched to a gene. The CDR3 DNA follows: TGTGCCAGCACCCGGACAGGTTCTACTAATGAAAAACTGTTTTTT. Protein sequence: CASTRTGSTNEKLFF.

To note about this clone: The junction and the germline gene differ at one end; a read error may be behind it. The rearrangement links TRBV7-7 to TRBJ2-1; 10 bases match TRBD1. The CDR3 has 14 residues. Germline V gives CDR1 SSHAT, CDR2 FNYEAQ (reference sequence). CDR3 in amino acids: CASSISTGGSEQFF. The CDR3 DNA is TGTGCTAGCAGCATCTCGACAGGGGGCTCCGAGCAGTTCTTC.

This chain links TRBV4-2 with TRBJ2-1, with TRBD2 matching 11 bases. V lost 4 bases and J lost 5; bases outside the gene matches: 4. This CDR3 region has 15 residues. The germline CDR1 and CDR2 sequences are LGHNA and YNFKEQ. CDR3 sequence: CASSPTSGSNNEQFF. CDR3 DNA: TGTGCCAGCAGCCCCACTAGCGGGAGTAACAATGAGCAGTTCTTC.

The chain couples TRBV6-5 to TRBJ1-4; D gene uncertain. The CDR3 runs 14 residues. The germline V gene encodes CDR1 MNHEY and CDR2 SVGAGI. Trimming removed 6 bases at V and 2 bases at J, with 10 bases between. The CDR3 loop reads CASRTAGTNEKLFF. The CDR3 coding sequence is TGTGCCAGCAGAACGGCGGGCACTAATGAAAAACTGTTTTTT.

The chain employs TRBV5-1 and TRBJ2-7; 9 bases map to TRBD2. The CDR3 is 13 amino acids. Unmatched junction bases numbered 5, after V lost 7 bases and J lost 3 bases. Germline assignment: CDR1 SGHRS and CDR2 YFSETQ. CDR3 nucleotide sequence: TGCGCCAGCTCGACGACTAGCGGCTACGAGCAGTACTTC. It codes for CASSTTSGYEQYF.

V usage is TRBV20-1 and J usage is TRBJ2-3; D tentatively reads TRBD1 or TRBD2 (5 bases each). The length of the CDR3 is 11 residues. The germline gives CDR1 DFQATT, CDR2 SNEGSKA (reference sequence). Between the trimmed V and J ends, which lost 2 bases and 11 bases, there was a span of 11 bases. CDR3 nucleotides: TGCAGTGCTAGATGGGGGTACGGGCAGTATTTT. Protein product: CSARWGYGQYF.

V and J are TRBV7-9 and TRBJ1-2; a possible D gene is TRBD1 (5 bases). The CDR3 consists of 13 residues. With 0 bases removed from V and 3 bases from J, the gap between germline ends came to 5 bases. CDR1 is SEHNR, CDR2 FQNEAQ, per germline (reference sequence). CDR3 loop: CASSLAGDYGYTF. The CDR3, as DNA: TGTGCCAGCAGCTTAGCAGGGGACTATGGCTACACCTTC.

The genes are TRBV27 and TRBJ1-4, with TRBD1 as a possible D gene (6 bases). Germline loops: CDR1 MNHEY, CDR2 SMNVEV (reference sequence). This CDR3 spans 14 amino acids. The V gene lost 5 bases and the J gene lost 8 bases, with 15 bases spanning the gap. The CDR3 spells CASSRLGGLEKLFF. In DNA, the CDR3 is TGTGCCAGCAGTCGTCTGGGGGGCTTGGAAAAACTGTTTTTT.

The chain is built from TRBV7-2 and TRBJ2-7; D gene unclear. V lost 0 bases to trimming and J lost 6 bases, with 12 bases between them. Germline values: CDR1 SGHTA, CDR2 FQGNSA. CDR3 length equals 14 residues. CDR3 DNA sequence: TGTGCCAGCAGCTTAGCGCAAACAACAGCCGAGCAGTACTTC. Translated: CASSLAQTTAEQYF.

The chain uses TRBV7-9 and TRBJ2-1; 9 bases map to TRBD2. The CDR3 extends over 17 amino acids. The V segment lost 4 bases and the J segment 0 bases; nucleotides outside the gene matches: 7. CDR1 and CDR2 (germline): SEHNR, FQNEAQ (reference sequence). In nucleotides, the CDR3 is TGTGCCAGCAGCTCCATTCTAGCGGGAAGCTCCTACAATGAGCAGTTCTTC. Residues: CASSSILAGSSYNEQFF.

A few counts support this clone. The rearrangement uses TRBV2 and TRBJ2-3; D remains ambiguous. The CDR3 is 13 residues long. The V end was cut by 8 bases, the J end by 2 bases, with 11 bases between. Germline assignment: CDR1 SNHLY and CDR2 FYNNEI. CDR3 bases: TGTGCCAGCGCTACGGGCCTCACAGATACGCAGTATTTT. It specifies CASATGLTDTQYF.